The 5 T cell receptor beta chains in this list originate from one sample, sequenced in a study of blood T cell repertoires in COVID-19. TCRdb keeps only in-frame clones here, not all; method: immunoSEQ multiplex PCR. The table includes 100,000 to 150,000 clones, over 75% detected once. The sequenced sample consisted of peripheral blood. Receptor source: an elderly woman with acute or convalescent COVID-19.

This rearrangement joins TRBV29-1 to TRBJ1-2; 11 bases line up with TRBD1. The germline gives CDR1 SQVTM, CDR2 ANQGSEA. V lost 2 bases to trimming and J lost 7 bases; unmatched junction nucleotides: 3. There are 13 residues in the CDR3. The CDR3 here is CSVERTGGSGYTF. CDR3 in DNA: TGCAGCGTTGAACGGACAGGGGGCTCTGGCTACACCTTC. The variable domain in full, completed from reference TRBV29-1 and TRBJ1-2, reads SAVISQKPSRDICQRGTSLTIQCQVDSQVTMMFWYRQQPGQSLTLIATANQGSEATYESGFVIDKFPISRPNLTFSTLTVSNMSPEDSSIYLCSVERTGGSGYTFGSGTRLTVV.

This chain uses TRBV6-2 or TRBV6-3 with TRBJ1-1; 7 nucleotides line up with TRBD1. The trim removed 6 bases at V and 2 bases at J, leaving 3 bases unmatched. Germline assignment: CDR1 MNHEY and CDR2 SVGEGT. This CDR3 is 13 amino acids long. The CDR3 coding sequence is TGTGCCAGCAGCGGACAGGTTAACACTGAAGCTTTCTTT. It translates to CASSGQVNTEAFF.

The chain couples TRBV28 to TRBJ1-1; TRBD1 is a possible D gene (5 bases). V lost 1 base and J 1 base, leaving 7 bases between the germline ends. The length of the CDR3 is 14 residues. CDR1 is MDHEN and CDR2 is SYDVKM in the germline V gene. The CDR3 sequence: CASSLYTGNTEAFF. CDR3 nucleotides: TGTGCCAGCAGTTTATATACAGGGAACACTGAAGCTTTCTTT.

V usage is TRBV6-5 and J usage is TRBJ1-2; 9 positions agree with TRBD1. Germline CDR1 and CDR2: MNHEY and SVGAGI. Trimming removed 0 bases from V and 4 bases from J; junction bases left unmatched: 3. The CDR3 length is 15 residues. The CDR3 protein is CASSYSGTGLYGYTF. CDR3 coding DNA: TGTGCCAGCAGTTACTCAGGGACAGGGCTCTATGGCTACACCTTC.

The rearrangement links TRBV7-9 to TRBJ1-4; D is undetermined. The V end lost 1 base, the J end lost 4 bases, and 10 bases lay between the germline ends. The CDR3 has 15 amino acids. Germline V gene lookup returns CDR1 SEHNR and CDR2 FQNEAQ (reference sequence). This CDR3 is CASSLGAASNEKLFF. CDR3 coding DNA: TGTGCCAGCAGCTTAGGGGCAGCAAGTAATGAAAAACTGTTTTTT.